These T cell receptor beta chains were read from a single sample in a study of shared clonotypes between healthy human individuals. TCRdb's table, derived via immunoSEQ multiplex PCR, lists solely in-frame clones and lacks some. Of some 680,000 clones listed, around four fifths are singletons. Sequencing was performed on memory CD4+ T cells sorted from blood. The origin of the receptors is a woman in her twenties or thirties in good health. Each CDR3 is given with its conserved first and last residue.

V gene,CDR3 protein
TRBV29-1,CSAESPGATYEQYF
TRBV5-1,CASSSGLAGILTDTQYF
TRBV5-1,CASSFLGGWTDTQYF
TRBV5-1,CASSLGGTSGAYEQYF
TRBV25-1,CASSYANEQYF
TRBV28,CASSRTSGRFRGFNEQFF
TRBV15,CATSRDSTSSRYEQYF
TRBV18,CASSRTPDGFSGNTIYF
TRBV7-6,CASSPTGSGVQETQYF
TRBV27,CASSFRDRAAQQADTQYF
TRBV6-1,CASSEITGANNQPQHF
TRBV7-6,CASSLNGLSGYTF
TRBV7-6,CASSLVEGYTF
TRBV14,CASSQVFRGANSGNTIYF
TRBV2,CASGILAGAGEQYF
TRBV2,CASSDVAGVPDTQYF
TRBV10-3,CAISMAARSTDTQYF
TRBV27,CASSPGLAGVWSNEQYF
TRBV19,CASSIDRVGTDTQYF
TRBV30,CAWKQGWETQYF
TRBV4-1,CASSLRPPTANTEAFF
TRBV29-1,CSAKRDSYEQYF
TRBV4-2,CASSETVAESYNEQFF
TRBV13,CASSEPGLAGTGELFF
TRBV19,CASSPTVQETQYF
TRBV7-2,CASSPYINYGYTF
TRBV7-9,CASSRGLAGSSDTGELFF
TRBV23-1,CASSWAQGPLLYGYTF
TRBV5-8,CASSLAGQYTDTQYF
TRBV4-1,CASVRQGGTGELFF
TRBV28,CASRDGQSTGELFF
TRBV7-9,CASSPTGDSNQPQHF
TRBV19,CASSIGLTDQPQHF
TRBV7-9,CASSPNLGTVSSYEQYF
TRBV5-3,CARSLGRTSGNPDTQYF
TRBV6-1,CASSERAAGRYEQYF
TRBV11-1,CASSFEREIYNEQFF
TRBV15,CATSRDRGGTGELFF
TRBV5-1,CASSPPLGGDEQFF
TRBV6-5,CASSYAGAQRDEQFF
TRBV5-1,CASSNSEYEQYF
TRBV7-9,CASSLAGTGSPSEKLFF